This T cell receptor beta chain was sequenced for a study of T cell changes during pregnancy in multiple sclerosis. Some clones are missing from TCRdb's copy, which holds only in-frame ones; the method was immunoSEQ multiplex PCR. The sample includes about 44,000 clones, over 85% of them seen just once. Trimming cost V 3 bases and J 3 bases; bases outside gene matches: 4. Germline V gene sequence: CDR1 SNHLY, CDR2 FYNNEI. The CDR3 extends over 14 amino acids. This clone is labeled medium-sized (0.01 to 0.1%). The material sequenced was CD4+ T cells from peripheral blood mononuclear cells, taken in the first trimester of pregnancy. This sequence originates from a female donor with multiple sclerosis, enrolled in a pregnancy study. The chain is built from TRBV2 and TRBJ2-7; 8 bases are a match to TRBD2. CDR3 sequence (DNA): TGTGCCAGCAGTGATACTAGCGGAAACTACGAGCAGTACTTC. This gives the protein CASSDTSGNYEQYF.